This T cell receptor beta chain is drawn from a study of metastatic and nonmetastatic thyroid tumors. The wider study: Comparison of repertoires was carried out across blood and tumor or nodule tissue from malignant and benign thyroid patients.

Patients had received no treatment of any kind before thyroid surgery. Whole-study findings and limits: It was reportedly found that TCR beta diversity was significantly higher in malignant thyroid tumors than in benign nodules, a difference seen in both blood and tumor samples.

CDR1 and CDR2 (germline): MNHEY, SVGAGI. Trimming stripped 0 bases from V and 3 bases from J, with 12 bases between. The CDR3 is made up of 15 amino acids. TCRdb re-analyzed the PCR reads through MiXCR. The sample comprises 20,000 or so clones, roughly 15% of which are singletons, and more than 14% rests with the top ten. This clone was found many times. Antigen: not known. Sequencing used tumor tissue. The chain joins TRBV6-5 to TRBJ2-7; a possible D gene is TRBD1 (7 bases). The TCR was taken from a female donor with papillary thyroid cancer or a benign thyroid nodule (not recorded which). Some clones in this sample may be carry-over from other donors' samples. The CDR3 region is CASSYSPQGGYEQYF. CDR3 DNA sequence: TGTGCCAGCAGTTACTCGCCTCAGGGGGGCTACGAGCAGTACTTC.